The source of this T cell receptor beta chain is a study of OX40 agonist ivuxolimab in advanced cancers. About the study: An anti-OX40 (CD134) antibody with agonistic activity, ivuxolimab, was administered to patients.

Profiling relied on immunoSEQ multiplex PCR, and the TCRdb table lists in-frame clones only, not all of them. This table has roughly 77,000 clones, 75% to 90% appearing once. V was shortened by 4 bases and J by 6 bases, with 13 bases between the two germline ends. Germline CDR1 reads SGHNT; CDR2 reads YYREEE (reference sequence). The CDR3 is 13 residues long. The chain employs TRBV5-4 and TRBJ1-2; TRBD1 might be the D (6 bases). The receptor's source is an adult with an advanced solid tumor such as melanoma, head and neck, liver or kidney cancer. The starting material was CD4+ or CD8+ T cells sorted from blood, obtained in a trial of the OX40 agonist ivuxolimab. In DNA form, the CDR3 reads TGTGCCAGCAGCCTCGACAGGCCGCATGGCTACACCTTC. It specifies CASSLDRPHGYTF.